This T cell receptor beta chain is drawn from a study of persistence of HIV-infected CD4 T cells. About the study: Isolated cells were CMV- and HIV-1 Gag-responding CD4+ T cells. Study findings and constraints: TCRbeta richness was lower in CMV- and Gag-responding cells than in anti-CD3/anti-CD28-responding cells.

The immunoSEQ assay was version 4, run in survey mode. Template was genomic DNA at 10 ng/uL, with up to roughly 1 ug used per sample. Sequencing was performed with immunoSEQ multiplex PCR; in TCRdb, only in-frame clones are kept and a portion is missing. The sample records 35,000 or so clones, about 83% being singletons. Cells were stimulated with overlapping HIV-1 Gag 15-mer peptides. CD40L-negative CD69-negative CD45RO-high memory CD4+ T cells were sorted as populations depleted of antigen-responding cells. CDR1 and CDR2 (germline): SNHLY, FYNNEI. V shed 3 bases, J shed 4 bases, and the junction held 6 bases outside the gene matches. The CDR3 is 15 amino acids. In regard to this clone: The antigen remains unidentified.

The rearrangement links TRBV2 to TRBJ2-7; TRBD1 matches 10 bases. This receptor was taken from an adult with HIV. The donor label of this sample is uncertain. Sample: cultured CD4+ T cells from PBMCs, taken from a patient who received antiretroviral therapy. The CDR3 spells CASSEGGTGEYEQYF. The CDR3 region has the DNA TGTGCCAGCAGTGAGGGAGGGACAGGGGAATACGAGCAGTACTTC.